A selection of T cell receptor beta chains follows, all from one sample in a study of CD8 T cells in Susac syndrome. Using its own MiXCR run on the immunoSEQ multiplex PCR reads, TCRdb lists one record per CDR3 protein. The table includes about 120,000 distinct CDR3 sequences, around 90% detected once. The sequenced sample was CD4+ T cells from PBMCs. The receptors here all came from a human donor in good health. The CDR3 runs from the conserved cysteine through the conserved F or W. Each record gives: D gene, V gene, CDR3 protein. The D gene is left open where the match is weak.

D gene: TRBD1; V gene: TRBV20-1; CDR3 protein: CSAPPGQGGEQYF
D gene: NA; V gene: TRBV12-3/TRBV12-4; CDR3 protein: CASSWLQGGNTIYF
D gene: TRBD1; V gene: TRBV25-1; CDR3 protein: CASSGLGTGRAEAFF
D gene: NA; V gene: TRBV5-1; CDR3 protein: CASSLGRVDTGELFF
D gene: NA; V gene: TRBV13; CDR3 protein: CASSLPVLGAEQYF
D gene: TRBD1; V gene: TRBV5-1; CDR3 protein: CASSLGQETYEQYF
D gene: NA; V gene: TRBV12-3/TRBV12-4; CDR3 protein: CASSLWGQEKLFF
D gene: TRBD1; V gene: TRBV30; CDR3 protein: CAWAQGGIGNQPQHF
D gene: NA; V gene: TRBV20-1; CDR3 protein: CSAPRGSSGNTIYF
D gene: NA; V gene: TRBV14; CDR3 protein: CASSQDGGLAEAFF
D gene: NA; V gene: TRBV5-1; CDR3 protein: CASRYAPEGNQPQHF
D gene: TRBD1; V gene: TRBV20-1; CDR3 protein: CSARVQGVGEQYF
D gene: NA; V gene: TRBV7-2; CDR3 protein: CASSLVLGRAGNTIYF
D gene: NA; V gene: TRBV19; CDR3 protein: CASRASGTGLYTF
D gene: TRBD1; V gene: TRBV27; CDR3 protein: CASTPGQGHNQPQHF
D gene: TRBD2; V gene: TRBV19; CDR3 protein: CASSGLATDTQYF
D gene: NA; V gene: TRBV7-9; CDR3 protein: CASSVQGWADTQYF
D gene: TRBD1; V gene: TRBV7-9; CDR3 protein: CASSLHRGDWQTPYEQYF